The clone carrying this T cell receptor beta chain was seen at least ten times. Its specificity is unknown. This specimen belongs to a study of T-cell reconstitution after alpha-beta-depleted transplantation in children. Unique molecular identifiers were incorporated during preparation of the TCRbeta library. TCRdb reprocessed the PCR reads with MiXCR, giving one entry per CDR3 protein. The sample includes 100,000 or so distinct CDR3 sequences, under 7% of them seen just once. Whole-study results and caveats: Roughly two months post-transplant, alpha-beta T cells reportedly originated from several hundred graft clones that had expanded. One year post-transplant, T-cell counts and diversity were largely derived from T cells produced anew.

Germline V gene sequence: CDR1 SGHRS, CDR2 YFSETQ. V dropped 4 bases and J dropped 0 bases, with 12 bases sitting between them. This CDR3 region has 15 residues. The sequence derives from a female patient aged 2-9 years who had a stem cell transplant for Fanconi anemia, so the T cells may come from the graft donor. This sample comprised PBMCs, mostly from graft donor cells, obtained 60 days after TCRalphabeta/CD19-depleted stem cell transplant. The chain has TRBV5-1 and TRBJ2-3; D remains unclear. The CDR3 here is CASSLLLGSTDTQYF. Here the CDR3 DNA reads TGCGCCAGCAGCCTTCTGTTGGGTAGCACAGATACGCAGTATTTT.